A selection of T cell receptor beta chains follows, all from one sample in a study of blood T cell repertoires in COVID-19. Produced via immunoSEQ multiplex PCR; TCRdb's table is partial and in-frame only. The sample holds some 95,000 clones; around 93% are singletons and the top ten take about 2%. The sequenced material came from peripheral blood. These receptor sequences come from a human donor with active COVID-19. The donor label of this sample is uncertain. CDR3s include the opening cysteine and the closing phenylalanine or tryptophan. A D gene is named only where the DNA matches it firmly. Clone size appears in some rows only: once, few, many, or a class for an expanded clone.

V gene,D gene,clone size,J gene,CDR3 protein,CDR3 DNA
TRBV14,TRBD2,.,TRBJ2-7,CASSQGGGPSYEQYF,TGTGCCAGCAGCCAAGGCGGGGGTCCCTCCTACGAGCAGTACTTC
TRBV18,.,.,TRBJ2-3,CASSTPRTDTQYF,TGTGCCAGTTCTACCCCCCGCACAGATACGCAGTATTTT
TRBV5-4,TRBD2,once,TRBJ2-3,CASSLEAGGLPDTQYF,TGTGCCAGCAGCTTGGAGGCGGGGGGCCTCCCAGATACGCAGTATTTT
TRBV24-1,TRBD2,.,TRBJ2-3,CATSDSPRLAGYTDTQYF,TGTGCCACCAGTGATTCGCCTCGACTAGCGGGGTACACAGATACGCAGTATTTT
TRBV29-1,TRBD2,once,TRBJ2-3,CSALAGGSTDTQYF,TGCAGCGCTCTAGCGGGGGGGAGCACAGATACGCAGTATTTT
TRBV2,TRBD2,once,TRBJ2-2,CASHLTAGGPFGELFF,TGTGCCAGCCACTTAACGGCGGGGGGGCCCTTCGGGGAGCTGTTTTTT
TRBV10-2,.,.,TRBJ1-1,CASRQDRLNTEAFF,TGCGCCAGCAGGCAAGACAGGCTGAACACTGAAGCTTTCTTT
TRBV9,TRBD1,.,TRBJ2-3,CASSEGQFIHLDTQYF,TGTGCCAGCAGCGAGGGACAGTTTATTCATTTAGATACGCAGTATTTT
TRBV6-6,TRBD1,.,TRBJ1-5,CASSDRTGAGQPQHF,TGTGCCAGCAGTGACAGGACAGGGGCAGGTCAGCCCCAGCATTTT
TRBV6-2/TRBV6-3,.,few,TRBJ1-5,CASSLESRGQPQHF,TGTGCCAGCAGTCTTGAAAGCCGGGGACAGCCCCAGCATTTT
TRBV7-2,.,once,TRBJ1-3,CASSLPGESGNTIYF,TGTGCCAGCAGCTTACCGGGGGAGTCAGGAAACACCATATATTTT
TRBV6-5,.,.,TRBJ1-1,CASSTGPNTEAFF,TGTGCCAGCAGCACAGGACCGAACACTGAAGCTTTCTTT
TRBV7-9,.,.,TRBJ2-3,CASSFFGGTDTQYF,TGTGCCAGCAGCTTTTTTGGAGGGACAGATACGCAGTATTTT
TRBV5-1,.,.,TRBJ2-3,CASRMYSRTDTQYF,TGCGCCAGCAGAATGTATTCTCGCACAGATACGCAGTATTTT
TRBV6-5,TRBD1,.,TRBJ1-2,CASSYSTGLGYTF,TGTGCCAGCAGTTACTCGACAGGGCTTGGCTACACCTTC
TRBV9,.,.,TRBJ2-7,CASSAAEGWAYEQYF,TGTGCCAGCAGCGCCGCCGAGGGTTGGGCCTACGAGCAGTACTTC
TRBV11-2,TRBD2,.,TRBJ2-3,CASSSASGGAADTQYF,TGTGCCAGCAGCTCCGCCAGCGGGGGGGCCGCGGATACGCAGTATTTT
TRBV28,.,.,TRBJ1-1,CASRPYQGLNTEAFF,TGTGCCAGCAGGCCTTACCAGGGCCTGAACACTGAAGCTTTCTTT
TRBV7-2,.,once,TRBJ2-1,CASSLTRWEQFF,TGTGCCAGCAGCCTGACTAGGTGGGAGCAGTTCTTC
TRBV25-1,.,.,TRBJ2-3,CASSSTLGADTQYF,TGTGCCAGCAGTTCTACATTAGGGGCAGATACGCAGTATTTT
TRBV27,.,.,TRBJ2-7,CASSLTGLENYEQYF,TGTGCCAGCAGTTTAACAGGCTTGGAGAACTACGAGCAGTACTTC
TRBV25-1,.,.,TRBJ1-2,CASSERGGF,TGTGCCAGCAGTGAAAGGGGTGGGTTC
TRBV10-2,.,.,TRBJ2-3,CASFGGGQTDTQYF,TGCGCCAGCTTTGGGGGGGGGCAGACAGATACGCAGTATTTT
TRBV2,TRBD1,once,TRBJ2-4,CASSGQGGNIQYF,TGTGCCAGCAGCGGACAGGGGGGAAACATTCAGTACTTC
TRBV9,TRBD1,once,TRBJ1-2,CASSSSRDRGTYGYTF,TGTGCCAGCAGCTCTTCCCGGGACAGGGGAACCTATGGCTACACCTTC
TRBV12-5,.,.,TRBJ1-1,CASGLTGQRTEAFF,TGTGCTAGTGGTTTGACAGGACAAAGGACTGAAGCTTTCTTT
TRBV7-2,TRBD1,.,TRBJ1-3,CASSPPGGAPGNTIYF,TGTGCCAGCAGCCCCCCAGGGGGCGCACCTGGAAACACCATATATTTT
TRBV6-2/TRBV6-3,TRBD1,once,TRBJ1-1,CASSPTGSPEAFF,TGTGCCAGCAGTCCGACAGGGAGTCCTGAAGCTTTCTTT